Following are 6 T cell receptor beta chains from one sample sequenced in a study of blood T cell repertoires in COVID-19. Profiling relied on immunoSEQ multiplex PCR, and the TCRdb table lists in-frame clones only, not all of them. Among 200,000 to 300,000 clones listed, approximately 83% were seen once. Sequenced material: PBMCs or T cells enriched from blood (not recorded which). The receptors come from a woman in her thirties or forties with acute COVID-19.

V usage is TRBV5-7 and J usage is TRBJ1-4; D gene uncertain. TRBV5-7 is filed as an ORF, its function uncertain. The CDR3 spans 15 residues. V lost 4 bases and J 4 bases, leaving 14 bases between the germline ends. The CDR3: CASSEPLLGNEKLFF. In DNA, the CDR3 is TGTGCCAGCAGCGAACCCCTACTCGGTAATGAAAAACTGTTTTTT.

In its sample, this clone was seen a few times. This chain uses TRBV19 with TRBJ1-3; no clear D gene. Trimming removed 4 bases at V and 0 bases at J, with 4 bases between. Germline V gives CDR1 LNHDA, CDR2 SQIVND (reference sequence). The CDR3 loop spans 13 amino acids. The chain's CDR3 is CASSSDSGNTIYF. CDR3 nucleotides: TGTGCCAGTAGTAGCGACTCTGGAAACACCATATATTTT.

This rearrangement joins TRBV6-4 to TRBJ2-2; 12 bases fit TRBD2. The CDR3 covers 15 residues. CDR1 MRHNA and CDR2 SNTAGT come from the germline V gene. The V and J ends lost 7 bases and 8 bases, in that order; junction bases with no gene match: 8. The CDR3 coding sequence is TGTGCCAGCACTCGACTAGCGGGAGTAAATGGGGAGCTGTTTTTT. This gives the protein CASTRLAGVNGELFF.

The J gene is TRBJ1-2, the V gene TRBV27; 8 nucleotides align to TRBD1. The CDR3 has 15 amino acids. CDR1 and CDR2 (germline): MNHEY, SMNVEV (reference sequence). The V segment lost 2 bases and the J segment 7 bases; nucleotides outside the gene matches: 9. CDR3 nucleotides: TGTGCCAGCAGTTTACTTGGACAGGGATCAGTTGGCTACACCTTC. It codes for CASSLLGQGSVGYTF.

The chain couples TRBV2 to TRBJ2-1; 7 bases fit TRBD2. The CDR3 covers 18 residues. The V segment lost 6 bases and the J segment 10 bases; nucleotides outside the gene matches: 24. Germline V gene sequence: CDR1 SNHLY, CDR2 FYNNEI. The CDR3 reads CASSAPTVLREPQGEQFF. The CDR3 coding sequence is TGTGCCAGCAGCGCACCGACAGTCTTGCGGGAGCCCCAAGGGGAGCAGTTCTTC.

This sequence joins TRBV7-9 and TRBJ2-3, with TRBD2 matching over 9 bases. Germline trimming cut 1 base from V and 3 bases from J; bases unmatched to any gene: 5. The CDR3 length is 16 residues. The germline gives CDR1 SEHNR, CDR2 FQNEAQ (reference sequence). Here the CDR3 reads CASSLVGAGGTDTQYF. CDR3 in DNA: TGTGCCAGCAGCTTAGTAGGAGCGGGAGGAACAGATACGCAGTATTTT.